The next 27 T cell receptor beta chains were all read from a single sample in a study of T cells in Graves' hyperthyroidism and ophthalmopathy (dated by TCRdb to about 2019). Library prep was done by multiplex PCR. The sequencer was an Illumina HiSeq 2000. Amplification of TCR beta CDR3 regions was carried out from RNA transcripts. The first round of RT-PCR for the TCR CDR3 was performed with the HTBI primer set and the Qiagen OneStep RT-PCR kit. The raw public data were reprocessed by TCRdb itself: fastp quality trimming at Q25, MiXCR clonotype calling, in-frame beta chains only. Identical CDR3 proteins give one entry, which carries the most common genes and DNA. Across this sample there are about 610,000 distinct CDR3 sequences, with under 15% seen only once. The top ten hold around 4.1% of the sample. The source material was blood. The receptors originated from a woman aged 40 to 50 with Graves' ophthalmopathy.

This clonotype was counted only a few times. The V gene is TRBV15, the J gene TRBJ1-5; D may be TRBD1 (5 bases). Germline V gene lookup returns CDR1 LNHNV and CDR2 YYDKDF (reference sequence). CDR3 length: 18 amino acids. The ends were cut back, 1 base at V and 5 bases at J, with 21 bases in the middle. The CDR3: CATSRAPIGTPSHQPQHF. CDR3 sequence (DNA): TGTGCCACCAGCAGAGCCCCAATCGGGACTCCCAGCCATCAGCCCCAGCATTTT.

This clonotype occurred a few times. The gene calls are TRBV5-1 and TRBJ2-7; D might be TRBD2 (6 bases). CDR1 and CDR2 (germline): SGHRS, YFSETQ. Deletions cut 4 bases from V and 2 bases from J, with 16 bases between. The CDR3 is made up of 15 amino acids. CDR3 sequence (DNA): TGCGCCAGCAGCCGGGCGGGGTACGCCCCCTACGAGCAGTACTTC. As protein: CASSRAGYAPYEQYF.

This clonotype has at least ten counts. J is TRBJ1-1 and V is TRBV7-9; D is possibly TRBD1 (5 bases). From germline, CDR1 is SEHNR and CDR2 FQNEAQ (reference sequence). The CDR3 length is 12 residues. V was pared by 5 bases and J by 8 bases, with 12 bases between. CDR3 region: CASSNFGTEAFF. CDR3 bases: TGTGCCAGCAGCAACTTCGGGACCGAAGCTTTCTTT.

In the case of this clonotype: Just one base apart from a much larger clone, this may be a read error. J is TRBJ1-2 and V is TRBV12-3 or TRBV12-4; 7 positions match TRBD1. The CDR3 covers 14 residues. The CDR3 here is CASSLFVRGQGYAF. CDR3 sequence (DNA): TGTGCCAGCAGTTTATTCGTTAGGGGGCAAGGCTACGCCTTC.

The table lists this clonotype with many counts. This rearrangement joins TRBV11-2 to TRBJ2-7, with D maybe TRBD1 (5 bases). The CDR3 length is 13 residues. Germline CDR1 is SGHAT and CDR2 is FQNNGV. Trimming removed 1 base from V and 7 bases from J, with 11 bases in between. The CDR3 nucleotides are TGTGCCAGCAGCTTAGCCGCGAAGGGGGAGCAGTACTTC. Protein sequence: CASSLAAKGEQYF. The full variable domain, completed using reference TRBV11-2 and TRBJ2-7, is EAGVAQSPRYKIIEKRQSVAFWCNPISGHATLYWYQQILGQGPKLLIQFQNNGVVDDSQLPKDRFSAERLKGVDSTLKIQPAKLEDSAVYLCASSLAAKGEQYFGPGTRLTVT.

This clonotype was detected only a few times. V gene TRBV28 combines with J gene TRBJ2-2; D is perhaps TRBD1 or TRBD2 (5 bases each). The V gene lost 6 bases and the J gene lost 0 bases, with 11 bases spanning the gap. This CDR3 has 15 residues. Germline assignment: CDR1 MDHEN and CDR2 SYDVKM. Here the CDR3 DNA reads TGTGCCAGCAGATGGGACCTTTCGAACACCGGGGAGCTGTTTTTT. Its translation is CASRWDLSNTGELFF.

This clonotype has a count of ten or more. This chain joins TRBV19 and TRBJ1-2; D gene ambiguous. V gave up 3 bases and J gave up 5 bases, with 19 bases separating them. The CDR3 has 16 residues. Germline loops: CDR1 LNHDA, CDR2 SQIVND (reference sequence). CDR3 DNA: TGTGCCAGTAGTATTTATATCTCCGACGGAAGATATGGCTACACCTTC. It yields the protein CASSIYISDGRYGYTF.

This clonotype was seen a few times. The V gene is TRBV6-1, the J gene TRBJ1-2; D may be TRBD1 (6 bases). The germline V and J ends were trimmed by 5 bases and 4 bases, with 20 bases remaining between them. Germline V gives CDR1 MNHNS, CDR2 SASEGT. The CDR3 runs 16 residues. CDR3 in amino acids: CASSHGDYRVAYGYTF. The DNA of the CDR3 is TGTGCCAGCAGTCATGGGGATTACAGGGTGGCCTATGGCTACACCTTC.

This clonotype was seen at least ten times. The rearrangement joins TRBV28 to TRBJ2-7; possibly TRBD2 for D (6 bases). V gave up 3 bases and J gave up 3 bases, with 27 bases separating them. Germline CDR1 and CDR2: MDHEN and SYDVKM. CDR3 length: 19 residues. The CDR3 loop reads CASSFKEAGGHFPLYEQYF. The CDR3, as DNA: TGTGCCAGCAGTTTCAAGGAAGCAGGAGGGCACTTCCCTCTCTACGAGCAGTACTTC.

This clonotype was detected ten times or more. The DNA for the CDR3 is TGTGCCAGCAGTATCAAGGGACAGGGAACCGGGGAGCTGTTTTTT. It codes for CASSIKGQGTGELFF. The V and J genes are TRBV2 and TRBJ2-2, with 9 bases matching TRBD1. CDR1 and CDR2 (germline): SNHLY, FYNNEI. The CDR3 length is 15 residues. V shed 5 bases, J shed 5 bases, and the junction held 6 bases outside the gene matches. Looking up the rest from reference TRBV2 and TRBJ2-2 gives the full variable domain: EPEVTQTPSHQVTQMGQEVILRCVPISNHLYFYWYRQILGQKVEFLVSFYNNEISEKSEIFDDQFSVERPDGSNFTLKIRSTKLEDSAMYFCASSIKGQGTGELFFGEGSRLTVL.

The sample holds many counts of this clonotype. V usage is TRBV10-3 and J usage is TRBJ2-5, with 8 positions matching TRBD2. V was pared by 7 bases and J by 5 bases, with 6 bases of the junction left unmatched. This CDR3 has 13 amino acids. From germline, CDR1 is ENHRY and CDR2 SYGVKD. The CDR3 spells CAIKGLARETQYF. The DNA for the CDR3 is TGTGCCATCAAAGGACTAGCCCGGGAGACCCAGTACTTC.

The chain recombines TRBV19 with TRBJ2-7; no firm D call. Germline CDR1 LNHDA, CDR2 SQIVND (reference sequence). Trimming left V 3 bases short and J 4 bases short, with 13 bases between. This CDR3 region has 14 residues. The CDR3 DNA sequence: TGTGCCAGTAGTATGACTTCGCGGTCGTACGAGCAGTACTTC. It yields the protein CASSMTSRSYEQYF.

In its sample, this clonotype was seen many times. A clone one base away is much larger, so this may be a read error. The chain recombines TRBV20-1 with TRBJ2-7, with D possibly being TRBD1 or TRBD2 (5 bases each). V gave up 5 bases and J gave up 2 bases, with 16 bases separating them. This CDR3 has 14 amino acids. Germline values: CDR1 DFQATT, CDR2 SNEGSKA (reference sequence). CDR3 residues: CSAQAGAGTYEQYF. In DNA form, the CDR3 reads TGCAGTGCTCAAGCCGGGGCAGGGACCTACGAGCAGTACTTC.

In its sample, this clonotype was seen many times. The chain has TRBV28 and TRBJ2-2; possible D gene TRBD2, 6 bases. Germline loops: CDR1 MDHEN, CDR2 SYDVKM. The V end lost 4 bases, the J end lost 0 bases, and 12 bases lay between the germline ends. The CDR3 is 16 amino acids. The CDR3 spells CASSSPGLTNTGELFF. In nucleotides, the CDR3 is TGTGCCAGCAGTTCCCCGGGACTGACGAACACCGGGGAGCTGTTTTTT.

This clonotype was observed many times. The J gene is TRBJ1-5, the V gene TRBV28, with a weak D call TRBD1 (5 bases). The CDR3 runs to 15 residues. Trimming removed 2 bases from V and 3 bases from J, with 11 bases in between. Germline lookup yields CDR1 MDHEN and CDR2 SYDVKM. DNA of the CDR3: TGTGCCAGCAGTTTACCTCAGGGCCCCAATCAGCCCCAGCATTTT. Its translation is CASSLPQGPNQPQHF.

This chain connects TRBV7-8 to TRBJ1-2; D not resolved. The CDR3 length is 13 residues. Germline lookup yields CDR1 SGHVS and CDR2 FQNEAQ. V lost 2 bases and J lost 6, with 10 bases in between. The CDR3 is CASSLRRRDGYTF. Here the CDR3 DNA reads TGTGCCAGCAGCTTAAGGCGTCGGGATGGCTACACCTTC.

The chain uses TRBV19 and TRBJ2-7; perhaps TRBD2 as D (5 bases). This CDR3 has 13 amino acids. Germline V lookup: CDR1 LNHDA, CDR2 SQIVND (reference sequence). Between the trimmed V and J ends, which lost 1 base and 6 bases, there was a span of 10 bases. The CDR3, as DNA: TGTGCCAGTAGTATAGGGGAGTTGGGCGAGCAGTACTTC. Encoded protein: CASSIGELGEQYF. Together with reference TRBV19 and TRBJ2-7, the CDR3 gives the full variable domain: DGGITQSPKYLFRKEGQNVTLSCEQNLNHDAMYWYRQDPGQGLRLIYYSQIVNDFQKGDIAEGYSVSREKKESFPLTVTSAQKNPTAFYLCASSIGELGEQYFGPGTRLTVT.

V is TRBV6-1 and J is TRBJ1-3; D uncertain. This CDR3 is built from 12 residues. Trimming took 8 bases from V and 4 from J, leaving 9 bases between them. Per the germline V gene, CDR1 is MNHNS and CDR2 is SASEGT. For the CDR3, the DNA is TGTGCCAGCGAGAAAGACGGAAACACCATATATTTT. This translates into CASEKDGNTIYF.

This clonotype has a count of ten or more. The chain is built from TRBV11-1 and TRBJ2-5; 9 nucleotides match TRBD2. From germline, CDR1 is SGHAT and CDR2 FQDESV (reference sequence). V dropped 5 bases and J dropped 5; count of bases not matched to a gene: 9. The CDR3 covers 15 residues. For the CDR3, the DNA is TGTGCCAGCAGCACCCGGACTAGCGAAAGGGAGACCCAGTACTTC. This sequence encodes CASSTRTSERETQYF. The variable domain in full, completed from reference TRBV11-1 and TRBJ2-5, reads EAEVAQSPRYKITEKSQAVAFWCDPISGHATLYWYRQILGQGPELLVQFQDESVVDDSQLPKDRFSAERLKGVDSTLKIQPAELGDSAMYLCASSTRTSERETQYFGPGTRLLVL.

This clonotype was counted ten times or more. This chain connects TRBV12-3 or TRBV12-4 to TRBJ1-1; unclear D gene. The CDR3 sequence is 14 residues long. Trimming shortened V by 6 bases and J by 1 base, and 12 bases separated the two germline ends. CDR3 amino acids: CASSYSYGNTEAFF. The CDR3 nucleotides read TGTGCCAGCAGCTACTCGTATGGGAACACTGAAGCTTTCTTT.

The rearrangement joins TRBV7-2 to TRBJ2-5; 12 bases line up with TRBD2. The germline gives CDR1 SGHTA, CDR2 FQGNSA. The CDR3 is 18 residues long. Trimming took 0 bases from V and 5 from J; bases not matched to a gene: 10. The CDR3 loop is CASSLAPLGLAGYETQYF. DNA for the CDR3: TGTGCCAGCAGCTTAGCCCCTCTCGGACTAGCGGGATATGAGACCCAGTACTTC.

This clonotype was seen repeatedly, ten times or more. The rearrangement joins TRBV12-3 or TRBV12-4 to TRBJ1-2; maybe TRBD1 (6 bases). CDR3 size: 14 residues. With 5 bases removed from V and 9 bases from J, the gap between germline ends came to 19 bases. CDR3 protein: CASSTRSRGSSYTF. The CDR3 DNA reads TGTGCCAGCAGTACACGGAGCAGGGGATCGAGCTACACCTTC.

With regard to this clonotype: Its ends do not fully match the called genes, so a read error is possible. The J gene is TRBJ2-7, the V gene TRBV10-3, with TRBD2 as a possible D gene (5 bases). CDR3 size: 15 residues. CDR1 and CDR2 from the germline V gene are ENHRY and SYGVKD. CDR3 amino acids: CAISESKVGVSEPYF. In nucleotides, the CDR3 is TGTGCCATCAGTGAGTCGAAGGTGGGAGTGAGCGAGCCGTACTTC.

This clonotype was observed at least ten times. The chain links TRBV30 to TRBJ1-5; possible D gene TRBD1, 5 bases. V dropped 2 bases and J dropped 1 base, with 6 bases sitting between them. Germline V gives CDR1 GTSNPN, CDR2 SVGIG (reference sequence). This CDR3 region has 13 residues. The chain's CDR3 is CAWSQGSNQPQHF. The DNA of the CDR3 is TGTGCCTGGAGTCAGGGAAGCAATCAGCCCCAGCATTTT.

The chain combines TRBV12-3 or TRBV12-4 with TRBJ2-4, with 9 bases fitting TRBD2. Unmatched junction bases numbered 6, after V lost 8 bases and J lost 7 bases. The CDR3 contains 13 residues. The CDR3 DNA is TGTGCCAGCCGTAGCGGGGGCCGGAACATTCAGTACTTC. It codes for CASRSGGRNIQYF.

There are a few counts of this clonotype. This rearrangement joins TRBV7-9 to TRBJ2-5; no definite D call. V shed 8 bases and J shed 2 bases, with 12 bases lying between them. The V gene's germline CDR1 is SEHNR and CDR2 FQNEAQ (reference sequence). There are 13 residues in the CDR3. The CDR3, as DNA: TGTGCCAGCCACCGAAACACTCAAGAGACCCAGTACTTC. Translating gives CASHRNTQETQYF.

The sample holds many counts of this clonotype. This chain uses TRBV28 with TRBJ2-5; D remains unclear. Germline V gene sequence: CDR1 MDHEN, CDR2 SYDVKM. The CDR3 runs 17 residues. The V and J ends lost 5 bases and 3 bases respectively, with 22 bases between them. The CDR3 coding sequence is TGTGCCAGCAGTCTCCGACTCGACGATTCATTCGAAGAGACCCAGTACTTC. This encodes CASSLRLDDSFEETQYF. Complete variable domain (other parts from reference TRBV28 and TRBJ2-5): DVKVTQSSRYLVKRTGEKVFLECVQDMDHENMFWYRQDPGLGLRLIYFSYDVKMKEKGDIPEGYSVSREKKERFSLILESASTNQTSMYLCASSLRLDDSFEETQYFGPGTRLLVL.